This TCR beta chain was sequenced for a study of blood T cell repertoires in COVID-19. On the study more broadly: Sample material is recorded as cDNA or gDNA derived from T cells, B-cell-depleted T cells, or PBMCs.

Method: immunoSEQ multiplex PCR; TCRdb's copy keeps in-frame clones and lacks some. Of about 250,000 clones in the sample, 85% were seen once. As to this clone: Other DNA sequences of this sample code for an identical CDR3.

Germline lookup yields CDR1 SGHNT and CDR2 YYREEE (reference sequence). The CDR3 has 15 amino acids. V lost 5 bases and J lost 4; bases outside the gene matches: 7. The J gene is TRBJ1-4, the V gene TRBV5-4, with TRBD1 matching over 8 bases. This clonotype was obtained from a woman in her 50s with acute COVID-19. The sample was PBMCs or T cells enriched from blood (not recorded which). The CDR3 region is CASSRGQALNEKLFF. In DNA, the CDR3 is TGTGCCAGCAGTAGGGGACAGGCGCTTAATGAAAAACTGTTTTTT.